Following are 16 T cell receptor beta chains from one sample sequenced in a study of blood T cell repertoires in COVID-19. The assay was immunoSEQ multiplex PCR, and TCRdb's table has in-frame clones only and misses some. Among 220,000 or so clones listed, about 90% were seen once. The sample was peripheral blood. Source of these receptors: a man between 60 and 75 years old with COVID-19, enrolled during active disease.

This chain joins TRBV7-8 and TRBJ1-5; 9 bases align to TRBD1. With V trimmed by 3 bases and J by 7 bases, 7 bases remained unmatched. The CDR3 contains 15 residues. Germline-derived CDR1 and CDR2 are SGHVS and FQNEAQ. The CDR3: CASSFAGQGGQPQHF. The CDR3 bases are TGTGCCAGCAGCTTCGCGGGACAGGGCGGACAGCCCCAGCATTTT.

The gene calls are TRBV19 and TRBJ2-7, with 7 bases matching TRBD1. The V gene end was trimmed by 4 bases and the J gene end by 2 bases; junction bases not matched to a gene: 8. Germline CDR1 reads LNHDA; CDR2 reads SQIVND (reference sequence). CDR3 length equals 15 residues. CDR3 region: CASSTSGQGAYEQYF. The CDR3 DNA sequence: TGTGCCAGTAGTACCTCTGGCCAGGGGGCCTACGAGCAGTACTTC.

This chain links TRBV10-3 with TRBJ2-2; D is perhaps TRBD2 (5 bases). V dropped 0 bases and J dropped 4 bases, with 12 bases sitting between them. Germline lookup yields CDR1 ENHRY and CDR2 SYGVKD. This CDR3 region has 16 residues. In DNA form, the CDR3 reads TGTGCCATCAGTGAGTCGGGGAGAGGTGGCACCGGGGAGCTGTTTTTT. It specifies CAISESGRGGTGELFF.

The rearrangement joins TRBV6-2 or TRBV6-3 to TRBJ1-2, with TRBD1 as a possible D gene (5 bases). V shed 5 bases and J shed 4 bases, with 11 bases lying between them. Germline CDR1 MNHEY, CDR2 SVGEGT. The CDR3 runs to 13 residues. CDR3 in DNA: TGTGCCAGCAGTCGACAGTCTAGCTATGGCTACACCTTC. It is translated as CASSRQSSYGYTF.

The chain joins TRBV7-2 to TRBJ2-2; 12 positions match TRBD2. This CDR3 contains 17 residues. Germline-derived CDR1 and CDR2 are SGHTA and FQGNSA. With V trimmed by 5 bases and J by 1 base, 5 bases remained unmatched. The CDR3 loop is CASSPRTSGMNTGELFF. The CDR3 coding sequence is TGTGCCAGCAGCCCAAGGACTAGCGGGATGAACACCGGGGAGCTGTTTTTT.

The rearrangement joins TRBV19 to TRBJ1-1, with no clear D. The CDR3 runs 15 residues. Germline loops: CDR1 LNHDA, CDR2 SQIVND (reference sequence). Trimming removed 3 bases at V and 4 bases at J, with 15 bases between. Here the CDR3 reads CASSIKEEGGTEAFF. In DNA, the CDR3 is TGTGCCAGTAGTATCAAAGAGGAGGGCGGCACTGAAGCTTTCTTT.

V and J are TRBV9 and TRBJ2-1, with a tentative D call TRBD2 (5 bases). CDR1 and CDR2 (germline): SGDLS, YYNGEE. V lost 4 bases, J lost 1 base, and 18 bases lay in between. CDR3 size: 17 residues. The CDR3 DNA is TGTGCCAGCAGCCCGCGGGCCGACGCGAGGTCCTACAATGAGCAGTTCTTC. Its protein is CASSPRADARSYNEQFF.

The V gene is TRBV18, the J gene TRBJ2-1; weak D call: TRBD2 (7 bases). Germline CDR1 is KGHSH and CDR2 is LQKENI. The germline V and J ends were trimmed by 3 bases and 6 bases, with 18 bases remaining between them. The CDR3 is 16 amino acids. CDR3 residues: CASSPTALGGVNEQFF. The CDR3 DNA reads TGTGCCAGCTCACCGACGGCCCTAGGGGGGGTCAATGAGCAGTTCTTC.

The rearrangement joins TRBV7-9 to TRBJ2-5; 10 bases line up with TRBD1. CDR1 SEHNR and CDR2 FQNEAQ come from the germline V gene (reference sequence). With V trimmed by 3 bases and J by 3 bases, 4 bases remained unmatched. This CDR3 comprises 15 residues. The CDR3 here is CASSFGQGEEETQYF. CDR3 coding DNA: TGTGCCAGCAGCTTCGGACAGGGGGAGGAAGAGACCCAGTACTTC.

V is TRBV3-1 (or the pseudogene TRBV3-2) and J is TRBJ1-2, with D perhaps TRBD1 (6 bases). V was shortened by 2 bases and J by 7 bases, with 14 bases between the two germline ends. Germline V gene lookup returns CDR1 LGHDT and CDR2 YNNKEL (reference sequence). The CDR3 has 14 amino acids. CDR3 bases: TGTGCCAGCAGCCAACGGTCAGGGGAGAGTGGCTACACCTTC. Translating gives CASSQRSGESGYTF.

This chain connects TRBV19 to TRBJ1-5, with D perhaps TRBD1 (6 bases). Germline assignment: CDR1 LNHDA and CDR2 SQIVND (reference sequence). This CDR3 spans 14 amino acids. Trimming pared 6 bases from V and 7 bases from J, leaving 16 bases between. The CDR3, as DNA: TGTGCCAGTAGAGAAGGGACATCGAACCAGCCCCAGCATTTT. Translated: CASREGTSNQPQHF.

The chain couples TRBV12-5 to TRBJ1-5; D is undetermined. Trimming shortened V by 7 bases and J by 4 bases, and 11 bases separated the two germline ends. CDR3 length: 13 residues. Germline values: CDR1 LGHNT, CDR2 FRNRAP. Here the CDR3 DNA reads TGTGCTAGTGCCGCGTCGGGGAATCAGCCCCAGCATTTT. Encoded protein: CASAASGNQPQHF.

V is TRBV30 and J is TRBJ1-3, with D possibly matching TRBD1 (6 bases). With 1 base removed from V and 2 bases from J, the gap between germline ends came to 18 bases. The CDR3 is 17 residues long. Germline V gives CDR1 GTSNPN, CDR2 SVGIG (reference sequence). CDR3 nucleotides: TGTGCCTGGAGTGGTGGGCACAGGGTCGTAACTGGAAACACCATATATTTT. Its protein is CAWSGGHRVVTGNTIYF.

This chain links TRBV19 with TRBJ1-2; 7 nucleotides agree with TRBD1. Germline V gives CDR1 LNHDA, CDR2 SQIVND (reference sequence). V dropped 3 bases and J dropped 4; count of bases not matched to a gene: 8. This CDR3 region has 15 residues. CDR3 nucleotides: TGTGCCAGTAGTATTGCGGGCAGGGGGGTCTATGGCTACACCTTC. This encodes CASSIAGRGVYGYTF.

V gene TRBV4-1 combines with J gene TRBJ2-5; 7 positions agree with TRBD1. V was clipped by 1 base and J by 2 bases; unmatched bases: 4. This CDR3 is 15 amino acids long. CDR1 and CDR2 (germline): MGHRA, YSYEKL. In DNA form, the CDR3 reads TGCGCCAGCAGCCAAGGTCCAGGGGGTCAAGAGACCCAGTACTTC. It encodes CASSQGPGGQETQYF.

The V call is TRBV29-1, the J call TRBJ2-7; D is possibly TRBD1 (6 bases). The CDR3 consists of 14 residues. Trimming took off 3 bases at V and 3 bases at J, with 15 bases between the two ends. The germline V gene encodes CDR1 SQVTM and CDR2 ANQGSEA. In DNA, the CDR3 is TGCAGCGTTGAGGCGGCCGGACAGATCTACGAGCAGTACTTC. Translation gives CSVEAAGQIYEQYF.